This T cell receptor (beta chain) was recorded in a study of CD8 T cells in ankylosing spondylitis. Overall study findings and caveats: For ankylosing spondylitis blood, a TCR beta motif of roughly 8 highly homologous variants appeared characteristic. Disease-linked clones had a CD8+ phenotype and relatively low frequency in peripheral blood.

Quantitative molecular-barcoded 5'-RACE generated the TCR beta libraries. TCRdb used MiXCR to reprocess the 5' RACE reads, holding one entry per CDR3 protein. Counted here are about 360,000 distinct CDR3 sequences, approximately 22% occurring once; the ten biggest clones make up roughly 13%. Trimming removed 5 bases from V and 0 bases from J, with 8 bases in between. Germline CDR1 is MNHNS and CDR2 is SASEGT. CDR3 length equals 14 residues. Regarding this clonotype: The antigen is unknown.

The sequence derives from a male donor with ankylosing spondylitis or in good health (not recorded which). The chain couples TRBV6-1 to TRBJ2-4; D ambiguous. Sequenced input: blood, either unsorted or a sorted T cell fraction (not recorded which). The CDR3 coding sequence is TGTGCCAGCAGTCCTGTGGTAGCCAAAAACATTCAGTACTTC. The encoded protein is CASSPVVAKNIQYF.